This T cell receptor (beta chain) emerged from a study of PD-L1 blockade in urothelial cancer. Using immunoSEQ multiplex PCR, the repertoire was profiled, and TCRdb retains in-frame clones only, with some absent. The sample has around 100,000 clones; approximately 90% are singletons. V lost 3 bases and J lost 7; bases outside the gene matches: 6. Germline lookup yields CDR1 LNHNV and CDR2 YYDKDF (reference sequence). The CDR3 totals 15 residues. This chain links TRBV15 with TRBJ2-1, with 10 nucleotides matching TRBD2. The specimen was PBMCs, collected around atezolizumab (anti-PD-L1) treatment. The clonotype was recovered from a woman aged 80 or older with urothelial cancer. Here the CDR3 DNA reads TGTGCCACCAGCAGGGACCTAGCGGGAGTTAATGAGCAGTTCTTC. Its protein is CATSRDLAGVNEQFF.